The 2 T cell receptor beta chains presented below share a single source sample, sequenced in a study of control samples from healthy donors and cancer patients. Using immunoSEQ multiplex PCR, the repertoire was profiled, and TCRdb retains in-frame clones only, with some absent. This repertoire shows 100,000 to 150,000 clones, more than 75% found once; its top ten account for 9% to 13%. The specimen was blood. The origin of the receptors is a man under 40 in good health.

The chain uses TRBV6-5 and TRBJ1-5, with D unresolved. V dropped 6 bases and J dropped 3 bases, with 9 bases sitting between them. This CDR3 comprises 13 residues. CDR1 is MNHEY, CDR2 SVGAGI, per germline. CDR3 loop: CASSFTVNQPQHF. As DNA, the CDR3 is TGTGCCAGCAGCTTCACAGTCAATCAGCCCCAGCATTTT.

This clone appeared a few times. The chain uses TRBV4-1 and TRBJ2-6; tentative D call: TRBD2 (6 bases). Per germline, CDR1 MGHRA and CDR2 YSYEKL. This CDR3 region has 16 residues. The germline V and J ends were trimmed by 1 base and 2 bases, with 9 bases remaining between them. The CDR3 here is CASSQVGGTGANVLTF. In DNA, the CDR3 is TGCGCCAGCAGCCAAGTCGGGGGAACTGGGGCCAACGTCCTGACTTTC.